This paragraph covers one TCR beta chain sequence. What it binds is not known. The CDR3 is 18 residues long. CDR1 ENHRY and CDR2 SYGVKD come from the germline V gene. V shed 4 bases and J shed 2 bases, with 23 bases lying between them. The data derive from a study of identical twins. Findings and limits, study-wide: Where out-of-frame alpha sequences were twin-shared, they showed excess low generation probability. Twins shared beta out-of-frame sequences in excess, but this excess was weaker.

Unique molecular identifiers were in the cDNA, with template-switch universal primer binding. TCRdb re-analysed the 5' RACE reads in MiXCR, keeping a single row per CDR3 protein. The sample records some 1,700,000 distinct CDR3 sequences, 25% to 35% being singletons. The V call is TRBV10-3, the J call TRBJ1-1, with a weak D call TRBD1 (6 bases). Sequences were obtained from cord blood. This sequence originates from a newborn girl in good health. The CDR3 protein is CAISALDRFRGANTEAFF. The CDR3 nucleotides are TGTGCCATCAGTGCCCTAGACAGGTTTCGGGGGGCCAACACTGAAGCTTTCTTT.